This T cell receptor beta chain was identified during a study of blood T cell repertoires in COVID-19. As for the study in general: Material from acute and convalescent COVID-19 was sourced from the United States, Italy and Spain. PBMCs, B-cell-depleted T cells, or T cells provided the cDNA or gDNA that made up the material.

In the original processing: Amplified reference gene primers provided the basis for estimating nucleated cell counts. TCRdb's table, derived via immunoSEQ multiplex PCR, lists solely in-frame clones and lacks some. That table is the source of V, J and clone size, and D and trimming were worked out from the DNA. The sample carries some 150,000 clones, around nine tenths recorded once. The length of the CDR3 is 13 residues. Between the trimmed V and J ends, which lost 0 bases and 10 bases, there was a span of 10 bases. CDR1 GTSNPN and CDR2 SVGIG come from the germline V gene (reference sequence). V and J are TRBV30 and TRBJ1-6; D not certain. This receptor was identified in a man aged 45 to 65 with active or convalescent COVID-19. Specimen: peripheral blood. Here the CDR3 DNA reads TGTGCCTGGAGTGTACGAGGGAGGTCACCCCTCCACTTT. Translating it yields CAWSVRGRSPLHF.